This T cell receptor beta chain was observed in a study of T cell responses to AZD1222 COVID-19 vaccine. Study-level results: Donors skewed white British and female; clonal diversity was possibly underestimated. At study baseline, merely about 6 AZD1222 recipients were seropositive. Every sample of the repertoires postdated the peak T cell response.

Comments on this clone: Its antigen is unknown.

The germline gives CDR1 SGHVS, CDR2 FQNEAQ. V gave up 5 bases and J gave up 3 bases; unmatched junction bases: 15. This CDR3 has 19 amino acids. Sequencing was performed with immunoSEQ multiplex PCR; in TCRdb, only in-frame clones are kept and a portion is missing. The profile covers approximately 160,000 clones, with around nine tenths appearing a single time and less than 1.6% taken by the ten largest. J is TRBJ1-6 and V is TRBV7-8; 8 positions agree with TRBD1. Sequenced here: peripheral blood, sampled on day 0 of AZD1222 vaccination. This receptor was identified in an adult in good health. For the CDR3, the DNA is TGTGCCAGCAGCCCAGGGACAGGAGGGAGATGGGGCTATAATTCACCCCTCCACTTT. It specifies CASSPGTGGRWGYNSPLHF.